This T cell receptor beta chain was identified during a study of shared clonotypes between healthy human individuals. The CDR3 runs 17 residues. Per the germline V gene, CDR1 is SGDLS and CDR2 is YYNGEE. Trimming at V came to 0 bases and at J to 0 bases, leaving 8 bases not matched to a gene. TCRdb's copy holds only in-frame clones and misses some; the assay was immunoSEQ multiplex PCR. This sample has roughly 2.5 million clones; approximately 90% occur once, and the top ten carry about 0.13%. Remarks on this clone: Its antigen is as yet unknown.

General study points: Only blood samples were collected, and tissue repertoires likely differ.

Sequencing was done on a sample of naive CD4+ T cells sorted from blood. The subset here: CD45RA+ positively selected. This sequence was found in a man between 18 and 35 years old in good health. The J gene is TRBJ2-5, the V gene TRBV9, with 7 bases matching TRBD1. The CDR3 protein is CASSVDSGQVDQETQYF. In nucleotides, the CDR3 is TGTGCCAGCAGCGTAGACTCCGGACAGGTCGACCAAGAGACCCAGTACTTC.